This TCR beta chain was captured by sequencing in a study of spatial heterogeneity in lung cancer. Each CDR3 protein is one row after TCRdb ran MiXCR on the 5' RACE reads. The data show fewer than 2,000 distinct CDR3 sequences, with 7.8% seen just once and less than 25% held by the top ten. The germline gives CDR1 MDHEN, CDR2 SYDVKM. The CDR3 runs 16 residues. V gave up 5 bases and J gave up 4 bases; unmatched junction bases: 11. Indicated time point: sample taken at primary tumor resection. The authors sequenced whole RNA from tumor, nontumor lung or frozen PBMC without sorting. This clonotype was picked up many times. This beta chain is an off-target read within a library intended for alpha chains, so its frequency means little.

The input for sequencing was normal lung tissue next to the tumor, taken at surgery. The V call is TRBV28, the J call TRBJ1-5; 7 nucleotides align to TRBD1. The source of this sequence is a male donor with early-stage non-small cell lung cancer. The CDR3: CASSLPRQGGNQPQHF. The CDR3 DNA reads TGTGCCAGCAGTCTTCCCCGACAGGGTGGGAATCAGCCCCAGCATTTT.